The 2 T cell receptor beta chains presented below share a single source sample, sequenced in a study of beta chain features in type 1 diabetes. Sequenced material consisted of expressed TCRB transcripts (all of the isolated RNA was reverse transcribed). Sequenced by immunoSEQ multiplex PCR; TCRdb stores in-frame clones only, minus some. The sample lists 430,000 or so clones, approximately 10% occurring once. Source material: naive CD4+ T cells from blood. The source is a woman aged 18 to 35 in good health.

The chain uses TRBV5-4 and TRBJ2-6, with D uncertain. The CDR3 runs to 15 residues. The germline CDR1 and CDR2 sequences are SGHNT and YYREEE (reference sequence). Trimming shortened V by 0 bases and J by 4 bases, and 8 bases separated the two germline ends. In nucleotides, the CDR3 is TGTGCCAGCAGCTTGGTACTGGCGGGGGCCAACGTCCTGACTTTC. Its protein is CASSLVLAGANVLTF.

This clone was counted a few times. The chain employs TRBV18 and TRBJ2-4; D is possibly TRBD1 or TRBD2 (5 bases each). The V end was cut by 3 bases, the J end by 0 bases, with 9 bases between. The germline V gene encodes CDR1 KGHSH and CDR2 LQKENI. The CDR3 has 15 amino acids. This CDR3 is CASSPRDGAKNIQYF. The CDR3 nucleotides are TGTGCCAGCTCACCCCGGGACGGAGCCAAAAACATTCAGTACTTC.